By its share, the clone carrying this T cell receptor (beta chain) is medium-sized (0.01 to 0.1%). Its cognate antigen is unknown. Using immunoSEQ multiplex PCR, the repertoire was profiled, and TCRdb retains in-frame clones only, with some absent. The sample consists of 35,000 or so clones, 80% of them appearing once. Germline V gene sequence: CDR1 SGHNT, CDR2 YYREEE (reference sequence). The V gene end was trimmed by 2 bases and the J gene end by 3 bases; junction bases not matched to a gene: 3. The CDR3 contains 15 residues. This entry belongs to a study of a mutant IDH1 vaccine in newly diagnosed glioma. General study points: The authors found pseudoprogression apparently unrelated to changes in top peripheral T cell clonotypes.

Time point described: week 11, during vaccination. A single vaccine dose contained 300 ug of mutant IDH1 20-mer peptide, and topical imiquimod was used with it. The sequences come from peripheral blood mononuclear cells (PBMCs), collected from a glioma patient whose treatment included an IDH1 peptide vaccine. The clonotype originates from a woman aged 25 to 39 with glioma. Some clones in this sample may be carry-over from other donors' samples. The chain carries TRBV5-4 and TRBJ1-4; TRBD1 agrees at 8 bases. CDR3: CASSLTGGPNEKLFF. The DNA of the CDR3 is TGTGCCAGCAGCTTAACAGGGGGACCTAATGAAAAACTGTTTTTT.